The rows below give T cell receptor beta chains drawn from one sample of a study of CD8+ T cells in alopecia areata. The repertoire was sequenced with immunoSEQ multiplex PCR; TCRdb's copy has only in-frame clones and lacks some. The table records 190,000 or so clones, about three fifths of them present only once. The input for sequencing was CD8+ T cells sorted from blood, taken at week 24, from a patient treated with tofacitinib. These receptors all come from a human donor with alopecia areata. The CDR3 runs from the conserved cysteine through the conserved F or W.

TRBV5-1	TRBJ2-3	CASSLGTADTQYF
TRBV30	-	CAWRGTSYEQYF
TRBV12-5	TRBJ1-2	CASGLAGGSYGYTF
TRBV11-2	TRBJ2-1	CATLGEGRQFF
TRBV27	TRBJ2-7	CASSFSLAYEQYF
TRBV4-2	TRBJ1-1	CASSQDTLEGNTEAFF
TRBV7-8	TRBJ1-6	CASSSHSTVLTYNSPLHF
TRBV29-1	TRBJ1-2	CSVEDWRVSDGYTF
TRBV2	-	CASSEVLYYEQYF
TRBV7-9	TRBJ1-4	CASSEVYRLAEKLFF
TRBV9	TRBJ2-1	CASSVVSGGPNEQFF
TRBV5-6	TRBJ1-1	CASSSPPDGNEAFF
TRBV13	TRBJ2-5	CASSLRRVRETQYF
TRBV7-9	TRBJ2-6	CASSSPTGASGANVLTF
TRBV7-9	TRBJ1-2	CASSLGPNYGYTF
TRBV5-6	TRBJ2-7	CASSSRDLLYEQYF
TRBV25-1	TRBJ2-1	CASSEGTVGQFF
TRBV10-3	TRBJ2-3	CAISDLAGATDTQYF
TRBV14	TRBJ1-3	CARFLDDTNGSGNTIYF
TRBV29-1	TRBJ2-3	CSVARTGGRDTQYF
TRBV30	TRBJ2-1	CAWSGGNEQFF
TRBV10-3	TRBJ2-5	CAISDHSRTSGTYQETQYF
TRBV9	TRBJ1-2	CASRQGTVGYTF
TRBV15	TRBJ2-3	CATSRGEGWVTDTQYF
TRBV25-1	TRBJ2-7	CASSELAGASYEQYF